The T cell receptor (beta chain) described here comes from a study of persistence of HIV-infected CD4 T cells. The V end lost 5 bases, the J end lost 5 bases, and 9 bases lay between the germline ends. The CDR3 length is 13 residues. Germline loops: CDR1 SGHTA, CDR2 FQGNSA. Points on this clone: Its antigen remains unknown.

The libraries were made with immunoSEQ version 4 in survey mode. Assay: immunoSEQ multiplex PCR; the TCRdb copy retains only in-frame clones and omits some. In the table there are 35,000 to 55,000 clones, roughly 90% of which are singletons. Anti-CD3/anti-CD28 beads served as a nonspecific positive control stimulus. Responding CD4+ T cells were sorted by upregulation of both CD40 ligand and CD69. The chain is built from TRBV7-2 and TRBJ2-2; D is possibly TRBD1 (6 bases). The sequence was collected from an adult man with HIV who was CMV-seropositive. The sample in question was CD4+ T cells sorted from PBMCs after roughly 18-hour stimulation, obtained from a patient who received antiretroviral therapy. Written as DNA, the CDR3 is TGTGCCAGCAGCAACAGGGCAACCGGGGAGCTGTTTTTT. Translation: CASSNRATGELFF.